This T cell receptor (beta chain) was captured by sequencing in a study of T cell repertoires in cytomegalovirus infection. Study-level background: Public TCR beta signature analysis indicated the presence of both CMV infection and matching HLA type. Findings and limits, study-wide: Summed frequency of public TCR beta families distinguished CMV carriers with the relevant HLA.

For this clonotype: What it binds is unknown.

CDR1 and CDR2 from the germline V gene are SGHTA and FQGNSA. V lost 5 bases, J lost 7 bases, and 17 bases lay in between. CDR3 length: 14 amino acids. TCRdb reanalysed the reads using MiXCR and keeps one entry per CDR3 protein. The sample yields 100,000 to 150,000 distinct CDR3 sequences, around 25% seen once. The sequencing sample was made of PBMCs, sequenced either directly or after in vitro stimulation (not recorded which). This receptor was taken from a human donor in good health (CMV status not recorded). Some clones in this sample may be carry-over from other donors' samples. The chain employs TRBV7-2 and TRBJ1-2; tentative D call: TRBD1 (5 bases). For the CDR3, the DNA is TGTGCCAGCAGCCAAACCCAGGGTCGGAGTGGCTACACCTTC. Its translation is CASSQTQGRSGYTF.